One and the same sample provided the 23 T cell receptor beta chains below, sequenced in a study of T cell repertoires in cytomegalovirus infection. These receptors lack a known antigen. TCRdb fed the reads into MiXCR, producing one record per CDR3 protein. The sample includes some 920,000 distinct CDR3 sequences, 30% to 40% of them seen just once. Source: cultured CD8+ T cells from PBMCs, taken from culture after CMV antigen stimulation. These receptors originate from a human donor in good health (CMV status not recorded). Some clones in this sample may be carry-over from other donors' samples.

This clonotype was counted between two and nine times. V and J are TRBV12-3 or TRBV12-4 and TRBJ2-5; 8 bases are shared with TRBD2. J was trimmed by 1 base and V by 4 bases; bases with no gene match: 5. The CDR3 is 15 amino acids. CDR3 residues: CASSSGGGTQETQYF. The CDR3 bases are TGTGCCAGCAGTTCTGGCGGGGGGACCCAAGAGACCCAGTACTTC.

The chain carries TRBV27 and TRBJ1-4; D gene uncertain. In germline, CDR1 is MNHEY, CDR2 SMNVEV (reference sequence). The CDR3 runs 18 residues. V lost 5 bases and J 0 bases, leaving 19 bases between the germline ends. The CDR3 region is CASSPATNRLATNEKLFF. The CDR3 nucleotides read TGTGCCAGCAGTCCCGCGACAAATAGATTAGCAACTAATGAAAAACTGTTTTTT.

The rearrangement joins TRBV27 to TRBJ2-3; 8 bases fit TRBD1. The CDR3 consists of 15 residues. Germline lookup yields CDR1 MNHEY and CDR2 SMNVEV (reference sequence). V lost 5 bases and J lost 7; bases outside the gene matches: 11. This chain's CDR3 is CASSHPGQGSNTQYF. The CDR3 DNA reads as TGTGCCAGCAGTCACCCAGGACAGGGTTCAAATACGCAGTATTTT.

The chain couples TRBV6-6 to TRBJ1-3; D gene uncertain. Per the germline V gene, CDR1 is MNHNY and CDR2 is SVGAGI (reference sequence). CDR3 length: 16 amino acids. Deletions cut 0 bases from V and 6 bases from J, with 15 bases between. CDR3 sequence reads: CASSYSLRGIENTIYF. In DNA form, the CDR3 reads TGTGCCAGCAGTTACTCTTTACGGGGAATTGAAAACACCATATATTTT.

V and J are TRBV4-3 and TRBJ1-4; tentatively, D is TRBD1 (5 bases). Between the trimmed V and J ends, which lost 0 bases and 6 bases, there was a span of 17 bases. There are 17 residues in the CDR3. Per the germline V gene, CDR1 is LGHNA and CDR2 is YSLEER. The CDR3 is CASSQDRKGYLDEKLFF. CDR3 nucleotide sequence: TGCGCCAGCAGCCAAGATCGAAAGGGGTATCTAGATGAAAAACTGTTTTTT.

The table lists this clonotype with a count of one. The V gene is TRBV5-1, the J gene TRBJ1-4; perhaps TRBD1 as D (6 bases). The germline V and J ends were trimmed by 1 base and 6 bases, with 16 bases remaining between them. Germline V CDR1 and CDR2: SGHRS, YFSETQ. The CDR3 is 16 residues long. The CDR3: CASSLTPQGEDEKLFF. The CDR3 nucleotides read TGCGCCAGCAGCTTGACTCCACAGGGAGAGGATGAAAAACTGTTTTTT.

The CDR3 is CASRRAGTAWQEYF. The CDR3 DNA reads as TGTGCCAGCAGGCGGGCCGGGACAGCTTGGCAGGAGTACTTC. The genes are TRBV27 and TRBJ2-7; 7 bases map to TRBD1. The trim removed 6 bases at V and 11 bases at J, leaving 16 bases unmatched. CDR1 is MNHEY, CDR2 SMNVEV, per germline (reference sequence). This CDR3 is 14 amino acids long.

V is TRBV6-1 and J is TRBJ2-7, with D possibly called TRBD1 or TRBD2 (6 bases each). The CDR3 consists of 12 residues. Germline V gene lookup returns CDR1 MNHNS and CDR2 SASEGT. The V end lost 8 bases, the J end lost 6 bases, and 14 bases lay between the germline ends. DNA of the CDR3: TGTGCCAGCTGGTCCGGGGGCCGCGAGCAGTACTTC. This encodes CASWSGGREQYF.

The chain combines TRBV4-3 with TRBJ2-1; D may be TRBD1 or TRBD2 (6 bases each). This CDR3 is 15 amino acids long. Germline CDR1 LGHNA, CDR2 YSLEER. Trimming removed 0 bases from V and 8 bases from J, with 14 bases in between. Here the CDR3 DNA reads TGCGCCAGCAGCCAAGAGGGGGGCTGGTACGATGAGCAGTTCTTC. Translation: CASSQEGGWYDEQFF.

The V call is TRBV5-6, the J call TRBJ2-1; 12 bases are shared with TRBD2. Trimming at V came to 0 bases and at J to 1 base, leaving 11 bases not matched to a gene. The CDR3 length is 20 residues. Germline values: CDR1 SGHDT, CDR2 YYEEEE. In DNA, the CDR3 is TGTGCCAGCAGCTTGGATTCTCGACTAGCGGGGGCCGCTTCCTACAATGAGCAGTTCTTC. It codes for CASSLDSRLAGAASYNEQFF.

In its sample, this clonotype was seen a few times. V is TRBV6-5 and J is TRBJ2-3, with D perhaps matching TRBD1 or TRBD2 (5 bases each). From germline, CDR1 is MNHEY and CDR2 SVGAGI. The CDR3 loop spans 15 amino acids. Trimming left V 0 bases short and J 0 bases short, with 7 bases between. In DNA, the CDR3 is TGTGCCAGCAGTTACTCAGGGGACAGCACAGATACGCAGTATTTT. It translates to CASSYSGDSTDTQYF.

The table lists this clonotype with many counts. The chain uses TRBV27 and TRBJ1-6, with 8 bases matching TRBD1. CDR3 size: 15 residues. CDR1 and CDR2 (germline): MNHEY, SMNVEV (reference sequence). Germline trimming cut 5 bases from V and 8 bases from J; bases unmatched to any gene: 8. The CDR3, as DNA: TGTGCCAGCAGTCCGTCTCAGGGGGCCCATTCACCCCTCCACTTT. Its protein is CASSPSQGAHSPLHF.

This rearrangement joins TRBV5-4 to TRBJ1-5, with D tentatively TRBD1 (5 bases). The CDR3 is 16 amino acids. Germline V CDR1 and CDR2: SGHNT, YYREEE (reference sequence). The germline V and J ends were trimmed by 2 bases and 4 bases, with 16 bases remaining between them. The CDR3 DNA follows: TGTGCCAGCAGCTTACGGGGCATCGGGGAGAATCAGCCCCAGCATTTT. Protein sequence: CASSLRGIGENQPQHF.

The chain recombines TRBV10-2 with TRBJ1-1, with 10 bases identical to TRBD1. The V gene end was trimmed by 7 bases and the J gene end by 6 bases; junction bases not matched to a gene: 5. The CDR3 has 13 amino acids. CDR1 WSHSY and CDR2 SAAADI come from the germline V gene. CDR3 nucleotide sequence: TGCGCCAGCAAGGGGACAGGGGTGTCTGAAGCTTTCTTT. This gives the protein CASKGTGVSEAFF.

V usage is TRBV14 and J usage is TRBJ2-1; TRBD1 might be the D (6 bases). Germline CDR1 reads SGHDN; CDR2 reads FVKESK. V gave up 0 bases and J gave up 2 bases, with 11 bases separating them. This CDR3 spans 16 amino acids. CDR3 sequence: CASSQDTQGTYNEQFF. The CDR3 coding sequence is TGTGCCAGCAGCCAAGATACACAGGGCACCTACAATGAGCAGTTCTTC. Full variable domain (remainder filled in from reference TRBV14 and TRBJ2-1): EAGVTQFPSHSVIEKGQTVTLRCDPISGHDNLYWYRRVMGKEIKFLLHFVKESKQDESGMPNNRFLAERTGGTYSTLKVQPAELEDSGVYFCASSQDTQGTYNEQFFGPGTRLTVL.

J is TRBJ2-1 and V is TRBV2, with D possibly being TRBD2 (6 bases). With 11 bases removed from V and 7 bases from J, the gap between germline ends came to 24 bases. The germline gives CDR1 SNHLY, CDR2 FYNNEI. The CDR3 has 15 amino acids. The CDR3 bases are TGTGCCGGCGATGCAGGGACTTCTTTAGGGAATGAGCAGTTCTTC. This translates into CAGDAGTSLGNEQFF.

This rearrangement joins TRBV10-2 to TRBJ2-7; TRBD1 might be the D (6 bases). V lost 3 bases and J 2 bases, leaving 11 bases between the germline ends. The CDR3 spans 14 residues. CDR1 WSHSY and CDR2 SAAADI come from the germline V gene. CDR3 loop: CASSEFGQTYEQYF. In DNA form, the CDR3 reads TGCGCCAGCAGTGAATTTGGACAGACCTACGAGCAGTACTTC.

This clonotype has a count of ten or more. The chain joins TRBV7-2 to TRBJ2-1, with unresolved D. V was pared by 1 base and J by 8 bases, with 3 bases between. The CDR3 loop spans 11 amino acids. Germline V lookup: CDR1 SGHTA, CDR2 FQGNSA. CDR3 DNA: TGTGCCAGCAGCTTAGACTATGAGCAGTTCTTC. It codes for CASSLDYEQFF.

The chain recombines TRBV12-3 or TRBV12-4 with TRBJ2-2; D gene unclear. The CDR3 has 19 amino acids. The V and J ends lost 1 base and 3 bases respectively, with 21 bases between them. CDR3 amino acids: CASSLVWGLGRSDTGELFF. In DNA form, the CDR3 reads TGTGCCAGCAGTTTAGTGTGGGGTCTGGGAAGATCAGACACCGGGGAGCTGTTTTTT.

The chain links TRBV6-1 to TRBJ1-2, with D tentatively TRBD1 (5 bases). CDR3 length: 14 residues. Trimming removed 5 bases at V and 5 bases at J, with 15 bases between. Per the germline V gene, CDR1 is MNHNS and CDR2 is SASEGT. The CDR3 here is CASSPMGVGYGYTF. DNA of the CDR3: TGTGCCAGCAGTCCAATGGGGGTTGGGTATGGCTACACCTTC.

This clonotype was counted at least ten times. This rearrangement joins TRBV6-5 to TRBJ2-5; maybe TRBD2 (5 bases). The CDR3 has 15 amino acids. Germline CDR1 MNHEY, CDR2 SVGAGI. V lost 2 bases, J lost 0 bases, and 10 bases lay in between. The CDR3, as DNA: TGTGCCAGCAGTTACGGAGGCGGGTACCAAGAGACCCAGTACTTC. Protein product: CASSYGGGYQETQYF.

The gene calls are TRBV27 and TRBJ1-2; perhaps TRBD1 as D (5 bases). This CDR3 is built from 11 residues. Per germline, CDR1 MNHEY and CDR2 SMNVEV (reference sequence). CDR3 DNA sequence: TGTACCACCGCCGTTGGGGGTGGCTACACCTTC. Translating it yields CTTAVGGGYTF.

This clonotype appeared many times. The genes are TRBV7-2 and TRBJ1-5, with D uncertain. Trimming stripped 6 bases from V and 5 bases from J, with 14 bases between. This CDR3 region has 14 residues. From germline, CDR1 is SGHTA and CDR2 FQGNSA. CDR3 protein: CASRYYGSDQPQHF. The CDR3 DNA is TGTGCCAGCAGATATTATGGGAGTGATCAGCCCCAGCATTTT.